This T cell receptor beta chain was found in a study of T cell repertoires in cytomegalovirus infection (dated by TCRdb to the late 2010s). Concerning the study at large: Recently identified HLA-C-restricted CMV epitopes, whose presentation resists viral immunomodulation, were targeted by peptide stimulations together with well-studied HLA-B-restricted epitopes. The HLA type of each donor mattered for the analysis, because public TCR beta signatures pointed to carriage of CMV infection along with the matching HLA type.

The treatment or condition tag for this specimen amounts to: in vitro stimulation with specific CMV peptide epitopes to enrich CMV-specific T cells. The reads were generated on an Illumina HiSeq 1500. TCRdb applied fastp at Q25 and MiXCR to the public reads, then kept only in-frame beta chains. Each CDR3 protein appears once, grouped with its most common genes and DNA. Here the sample has about 570,000 distinct CDR3 sequences; just under 40% occur a single time. The ten biggest clones cover 48% of the sample. Here is what the overall study found, with its caveats: The ex vivo response was dominated by HLA-C-restricted CMV-specific TCR beta clonotypes, which also provided the single most frequent clonotype in two of eight donors. Carriers of CMV infection plus the relevant HLA type were discriminated by the cumulative frequency of public TCR beta family members in the study cohort and in an independent roughly 400-donor cohort.

This clonotype was detected only a few times. Its antigen target is currently unknown. Base qualities are not recorded, but no much larger clone differs from it by a single base. V lost 0 bases and J lost 10 bases; the stretch between them is 22 bases long. CDR3 length: 18 amino acids, cysteine to phenylalanine. Only CDR3 DNA remains: 54 bases, in frame from the first base. Taken from the germline V gene, the CDR1 and CDR2 loops are MGHRA and YSYEKL. This clonotype was sampled from a human donor in good health (CMV status not recorded). Some clones in this sample may be carry-over from other donors' samples. The sequence is built from TRBV4-1 and TRBJ1-6, with the D gene not confidently named. Sequencing used cultured PBMCs, obtained from culture after CMV antigen stimulation. In nucleotide form, the sequence is TGCGCCAGCAGCCAAGATTTACGTTCCGAGATCTTCGGGTCACCCCTCCACTTT. It specifies CASSQDLRSEIFGSPLHF.